A selection of T cell receptor beta chains follows, all from one sample in a study of T-cell reconstitution after alpha-beta-depleted transplantation in children. Via MiXCR, TCRdb re-called the PCR reads, giving one row per CDR3 protein. This table has hundreds of thousands of distinct CDR3 sequences, about an eighth appearing once. The sequencing used PBMCs, mostly from graft donor cells, collected 360 days after TCRalphabeta/CD19-depleted stem cell transplant. These receptors all come from a male patient between 10 and 17 years old who had a stem cell transplant for acute myeloid leukemia, so the T cells may come from the graft donor. Both conserved end residues are part of each CDR3. Fields, in order: J gene, D gene, clone size, V gene, CDR3 protein, CDR3 DNA. A D gene is named only where the DNA matches it firmly. Clone size appears in some rows only: once, few, many, or a class for an expanded clone.

TRBJ2-7 | NA | few | TRBV7-2 | CASSLVALSSYEQYF | TGTGCCAGCAGCTTAGTAGCGCTAAGCTCCTACGAGCAGTACTTC
TRBJ2-7 | NA | many | TRBV7-6 | CASSLDPYEQYF | TGTGCCAGCAGCTTAGACCCCTACGAGCAGTACTTC
TRBJ2-5 | TRBD2 | NA | TRBV28 | CASTLGGGRETQYF | TGTGCCAGCACCCTAGGCGGGGGGCGAGAGACCCAGTACTTC
TRBJ2-5 | TRBD2 | NA | TRBV7-9 | CASSMGLRETQYF | TGTGCCAGCAGCATGGGACTACGGGAGACCCAGTACTTC
TRBJ1-2 | NA | NA | TRBV6-5 | CASSYGPILYGYTF | TGTGCCAGCAGTTACGGACCGATACTATATGGCTACACCTTC
TRBJ2-5 | TRBD1 | few | TRBV15 | CATSRPRGQSGETQYF | TGTGCCACCAGCAGACCTAGGGGGCAGTCTGGAGAGACCCAGTACTTC
TRBJ1-1 | NA | NA | TRBV7-8 | CASSLWGIEAFF | TGTGCCAGCAGCTTATGGGGAATTGAAGCTTTCTTT
TRBJ2-2 | TRBD1 | NA | TRBV19 | CASTDRGDTGELFF | TGTGCCAGTACGGACAGGGGGGACACCGGGGAGCTGTTTTTT
TRBJ1-4 | TRBD1 | many | TRBV29-1 | CSAGQGGEKLFF | TGCAGCGCCGGACAGGGGGGTGAAAAACTGTTTTTT
TRBJ2-1 | NA | NA | TRBV7-4 | CASSLGRGGGTYNEQFF | TGTGCCAGCAGCTTAGGTAGGGGAGGAGGGACCTACAATGAGCAGTTCTTC
TRBJ1-3 | NA | NA | TRBV30 | CAWSKTASGNTIYF | TGTGCCTGGAGTAAGACAGCCTCTGGAAACACCATATATTTT
TRBJ2-7 | NA | NA | TRBV5-6 | CASSFTSFYEQYF | TGTGCCAGCAGCTTTACTAGCTTCTACGAGCAGTACTTC
TRBJ1-1 | TRBD1 | NA | TRBV7-2 | CASSRTLTGVMNTEAFF | TGTGCCAGCAGCCGCACACTGACAGGGGTCATGAACACTGAAGCTTTCTTT
TRBJ2-2 | TRBD2 | NA | TRBV7-2 | CASSLPGLVTNTGELFF | TGTGCCAGCAGCTTACCGGGACTAGTAACGAACACCGGGGAGCTGTTTTTT
TRBJ2-5 | NA | NA | TRBV13 | CASSPRTTSETQYF | TGTGCCAGCAGCCCCAGGACTACCTCCGAGACCCAGTACTTC
TRBJ2-1 | TRBD2 | few | TRBV11-3 | CASSLDGLAGVGEQFF | TGTGCCAGCAGCTTAGATGGACTAGCGGGAGTTGGTGAGCAGTTCTTC
TRBJ1-3 | NA | few | TRBV11-2 | CASSLRTARTGNTIYF | TGTGCCAGCAGCTTAAGGACCGCCCGAACGGGAAACACCATATATTTT
TRBJ2-7 | NA | many | TRBV29-1 | CSVEDRGEQYF | TGCAGCGTTGAAGACAGGGGCGAGCAGTACTTC
TRBJ1-4 | NA | many | TRBV11-2 | CASSLQIFSNEKLFF | TGTGCCAGCAGCTTACAGATTTTCTCTAATGAAAAACTGTTTTTT
TRBJ2-7 | NA | NA | TRBV4-3 | CASSQDPSLSSYEQYF | TGCGCCAGCAGCCAAGATCCAAGCCTAAGCTCCTACGAGCAGTACTTC
TRBJ2-7 | NA | many | TRBV27 | CASNLRAGFYEQYF | TGTGCCAGCAACCTAAGGGCAGGGTTCTACGAGCAGTACTTC
TRBJ2-7 | NA | many | TRBV11-1 | CASSLGVASSYEQYF | TGTGCCAGCAGCTTAGGGGTAGCGTCGTCCTACGAGCAGTACTTC
TRBJ2-1 | NA | few | TRBV9 | CASSAIHDEQFF | TGTGCCAGCAGCGCGATACACGATGAGCAGTTCTTC
TRBJ2-7 | TRBD2 | few | TRBV5-5 | CASSLVGGLAEAYEQYF | TGTGCCAGCAGCTTGGTCGGAGGCCTAGCGGAGGCCTACGAGCAGTACTTC
TRBJ2-1 | NA | few | TRBV7-9 | CASIVLRGPPGNNEQFF | TGTGCCAGCATCGTCTTAAGAGGGCCGCCCGGTAACAATGAGCAGTTCTTC
TRBJ1-1 | NA | many | TRBV15 | CATSRDRVGRNTEAFF | TGTGCCACCAGCAGAGACAGGGTAGGGAGGAACACTGAAGCTTTCTTT
TRBJ2-1 | NA | NA | TRBV10-3 | CAISKGQGGLAARVDEQFF | TGTGCCATCAGCAAGGGACAGGGGGGACTAGCGGCCAGGGTAGATGAGCAGTTCTTC
TRBJ2-3 | TRBD2 | once | TRBV7-2 | CASSPGLLDTQYF | TGTGCCAGCAGCCCGGGACTATTAGATACGCAGTATTTT
TRBJ2-3 | NA | few | TRBV20-1 | CSAIEVIGGRDTQYF | TGCAGTGCTATAGAGGTTATCGGGGGACGGGATACGCAGTATTTT
TRBJ2-5 | TRBD2 | NA | TRBV29-1 | CSVEGGYQETQYF | TGCAGCGTTGAGGGGGGGTACCAAGAGACCCAGTACTTC
TRBJ2-2 | NA | few | TRBV5-1 | CASTLVSPRNTGELFF | TGCGCCAGCACCCTAGTATCCCCGAGGAACACCGGGGAGCTGTTTTTT
TRBJ2-1 | TRBD2 | many | TRBV12-3/TRBV12-4 | CASSPPGGGSEDEQFF | TGTGCCAGCAGCCCGCCGGGAGGCGGGAGTGAGGATGAGCAGTTCTTC
TRBJ2-7 | TRBD2 | NA | TRBV29-1 | CSVEDAGEGYEQYF | TGCAGCGTTGAAGATGCGGGAGAGGGGTACGAGCAGTACTTC
TRBJ2-7 | TRBD2 | NA | TRBV6-2/TRBV6-3 | CASSLLAGIYEQYF | TGTGCCAGCAGTCTCCTAGCGGGGATCTACGAGCAGTACTTC
TRBJ2-1 | NA | few | TRBV7-2 | CASSSLVGNEQFF | TGTGCCAGCAGCTCTTTAGTCGGCAATGAGCAGTTCTTC
TRBJ2-1 | NA | few | TRBV10-3 | CAISQPIGNEQFF | TGTGCCATCAGCCAGCCGATCGGAAATGAGCAGTTCTTC
TRBJ2-5 | NA | NA | TRBV11-2 | CASSLQVLGTPNKGTQYF | TGTGCCAGCAGTCTTCAGGTGTTGGGGACACCAAACAAGGGGACCCAGTACTTC
TRBJ2-5 | NA | NA | TRBV20-1 | CSLGPRPQETQYF | TGCAGCCTTGGTCCTCGGCCTCAAGAGACCCAGTACTTC
TRBJ1-1 | NA | few | TRBV12-3/TRBV12-4 | CASSVVNTEAFF | TGTGCCAGCAGTGTGGTGAACACTGAAGCTTTCTTT
TRBJ2-7 | NA | few | TRBV25-1 | CASSPPLPTYEQYF | TGTGCCAGCAGCCCCCCGTTACCTACCTACGAGCAGTACTTC
TRBJ2-5 | NA | many | TRBV18 | CASSPPYLKESSWTQYF | TGTGCCAGCTCACCACCGTACCTTAAGGAGAGTAGTTGGACCCAGTACTTC
TRBJ2-7 | NA | many | TRBV29-1 | CSSFSGTHHWRSF | TGCAGCTCTTTCTCCGGGACACATCATTGGCGGTCCTTC